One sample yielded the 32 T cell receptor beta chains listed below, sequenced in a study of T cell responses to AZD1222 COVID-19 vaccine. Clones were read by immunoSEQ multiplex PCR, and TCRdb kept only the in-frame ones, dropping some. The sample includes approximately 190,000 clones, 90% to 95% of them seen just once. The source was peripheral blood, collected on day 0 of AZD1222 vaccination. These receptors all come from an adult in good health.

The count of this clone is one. In nucleotides, the CDR3 is TGCGCCAGCAGCTTGGGGGAAATCTCCTACAATGAGCAGTTCTTC. It is translated as CASSLGEISYNEQFF. The rearrangement joins TRBV5-1 to TRBJ2-1; D is ambiguous. The CDR3 sequence is 15 residues long. Trimming removed 0 bases from V and 0 bases from J, with 7 bases in between. Germline CDR1 SGHRS, CDR2 YFSETQ.

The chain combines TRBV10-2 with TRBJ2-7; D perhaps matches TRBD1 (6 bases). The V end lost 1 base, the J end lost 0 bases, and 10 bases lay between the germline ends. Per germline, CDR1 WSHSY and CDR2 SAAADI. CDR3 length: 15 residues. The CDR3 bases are TGCGCCAGCAGTGAGTGGGACATGACCTCCTACGAGCAGTACTTC. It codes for CASSEWDMTSYEQYF.

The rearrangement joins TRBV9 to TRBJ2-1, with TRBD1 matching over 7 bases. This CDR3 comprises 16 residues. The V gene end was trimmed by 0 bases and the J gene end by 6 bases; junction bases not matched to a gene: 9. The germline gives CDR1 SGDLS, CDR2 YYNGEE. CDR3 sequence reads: CASSVAGDRFPNEQFF. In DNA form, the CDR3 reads TGTGCCAGCAGCGTAGCCGGGGACAGATTTCCCAATGAGCAGTTCTTC.

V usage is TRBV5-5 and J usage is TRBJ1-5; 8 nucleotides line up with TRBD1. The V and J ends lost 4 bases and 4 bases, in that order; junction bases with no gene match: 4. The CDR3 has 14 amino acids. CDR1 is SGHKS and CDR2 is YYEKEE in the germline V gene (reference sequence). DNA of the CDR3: TGTGCCAGCAGCCTCGACAGGGGAAATCAGCCCCAGCATTTT. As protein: CASSLDRGNQPQHF.

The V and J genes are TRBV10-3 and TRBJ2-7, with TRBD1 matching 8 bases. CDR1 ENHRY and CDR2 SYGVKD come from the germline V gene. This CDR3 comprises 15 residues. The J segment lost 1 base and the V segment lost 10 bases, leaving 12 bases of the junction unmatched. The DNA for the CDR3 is TGTGCCACCCAGGGGGCGGACAACATTTCCTACGAGCAGTACTTC. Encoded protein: CATQGADNISYEQYF.

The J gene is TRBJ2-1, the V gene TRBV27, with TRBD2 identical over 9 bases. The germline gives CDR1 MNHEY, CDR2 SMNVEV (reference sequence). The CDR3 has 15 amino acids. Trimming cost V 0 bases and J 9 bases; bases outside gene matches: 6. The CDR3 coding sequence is TGTGCCAGCAGTTTATCCGGTCTAGCGGGACGTGAGCAGTTCTTC. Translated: CASSLSGLAGREQFF.

The CDR3 nucleotides are TGTGCCAGCAGTAATCGGGTGGTGGCTAATGAAAAACTGTTTTTT. Translation gives CASSNRVVANEKLFF. The chain links TRBV28 to TRBJ1-4; D is unclear. The CDR3 totals 15 residues. Germline V gene lookup returns CDR1 MDHEN and CDR2 SYDVKM. The ends were cut back, 5 bases at V and 3 bases at J, with 13 bases in the middle. The variable domain in full, with the rest retrieved from reference TRBV28 and TRBJ1-4, is DVKVTQSSRYLVKRTGEKVFLECVQDMDHENMFWYRQDPGLGLRLIYFSYDVKMKEKGDIPEGYSVSREKKERFSLILESASTNQTSMYLCASSNRVVANEKLFFGSGTQLSVL.

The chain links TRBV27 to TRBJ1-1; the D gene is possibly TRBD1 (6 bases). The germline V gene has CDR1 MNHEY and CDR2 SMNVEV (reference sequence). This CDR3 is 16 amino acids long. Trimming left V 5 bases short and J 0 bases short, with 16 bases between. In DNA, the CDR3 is TGTGCCAGCAGTCGACGTGGGGGGCAAGTGAACACTGAAGCTTTCTTT. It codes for CASSRRGGQVNTEAFF.

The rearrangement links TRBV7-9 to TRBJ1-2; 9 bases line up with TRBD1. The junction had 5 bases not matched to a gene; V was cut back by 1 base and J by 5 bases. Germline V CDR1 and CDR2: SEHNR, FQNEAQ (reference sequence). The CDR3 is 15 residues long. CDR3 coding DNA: TGTGCCAGCAGCTTAGGGACAGGGGAAGGATATGGCTACACCTTC. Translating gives CASSLGTGEGYGYTF.

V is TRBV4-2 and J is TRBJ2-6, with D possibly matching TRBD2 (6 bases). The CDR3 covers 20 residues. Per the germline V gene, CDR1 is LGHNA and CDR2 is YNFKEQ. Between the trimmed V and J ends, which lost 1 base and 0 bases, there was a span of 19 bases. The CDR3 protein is CASSQVAGTTAFSGANVLTF. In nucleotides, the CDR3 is TGTGCCAGCAGCCAAGTGGCGGGGACCACAGCGTTCTCTGGGGCCAACGTCCTGACTTTC.

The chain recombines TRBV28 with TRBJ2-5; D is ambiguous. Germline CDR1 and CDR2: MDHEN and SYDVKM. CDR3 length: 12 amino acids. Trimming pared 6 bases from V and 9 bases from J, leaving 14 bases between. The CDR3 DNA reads TGTGCCAGCAGCCTTAGGGCTAATTCCCAGTACTTC. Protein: CASSLRANSQYF.

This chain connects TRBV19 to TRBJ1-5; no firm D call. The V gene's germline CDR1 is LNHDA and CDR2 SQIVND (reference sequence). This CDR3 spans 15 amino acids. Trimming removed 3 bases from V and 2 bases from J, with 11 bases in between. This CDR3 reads CASSILVIGNQPQHF. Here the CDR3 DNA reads TGTGCCAGTAGTATTCTGGTAATCGGCAATCAGCCCCAGCATTTT.

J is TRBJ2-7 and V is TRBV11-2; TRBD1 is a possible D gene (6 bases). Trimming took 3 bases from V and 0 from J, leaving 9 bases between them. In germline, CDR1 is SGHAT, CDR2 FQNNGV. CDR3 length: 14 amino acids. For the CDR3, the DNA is TGTGCCAGCAGCTTCACAGGGAGCTCCTACGAGCAGTACTTC. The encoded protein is CASSFTGSSYEQYF. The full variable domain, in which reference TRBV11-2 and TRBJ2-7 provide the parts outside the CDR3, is EAGVAQSPRYKIIEKRQSVAFWCNPISGHATLYWYQQILGQGPKLLIQFQNNGVVDDSQLPKDRFSAERLKGVDSTLKIQPAKLEDSAVYLCASSFTGSSYEQYFGPGTRLTVT.

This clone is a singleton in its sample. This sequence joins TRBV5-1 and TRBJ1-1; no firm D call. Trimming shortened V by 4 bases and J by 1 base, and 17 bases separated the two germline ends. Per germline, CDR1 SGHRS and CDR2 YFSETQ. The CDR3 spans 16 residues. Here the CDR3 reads CASSPKWGATNTEAFF. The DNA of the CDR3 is TGCGCCAGCAGCCCGAAGTGGGGAGCCACGAACACTGAAGCTTTCTTT.

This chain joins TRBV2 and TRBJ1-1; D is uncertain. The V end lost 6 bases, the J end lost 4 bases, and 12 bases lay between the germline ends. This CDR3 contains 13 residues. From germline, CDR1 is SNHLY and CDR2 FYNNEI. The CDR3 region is CASRNRLTTEAFF. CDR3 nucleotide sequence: TGTGCCAGCAGGAACAGATTGACCACTGAAGCTTTCTTT.

CDR3 sequence (DNA): TGTGCCAGCAACGGAGGGGCTAGCGGCACAGATACGCAGTATTTT. Translated, it gives CASNGGASGTDTQYF. The V and J genes are TRBV27 and TRBJ2-3; possible D gene TRBD2, 6 bases. The V and J ends lost 7 bases and 1 base respectively, with 15 bases between them. CDR1 MNHEY and CDR2 SMNVEV come from the germline V gene (reference sequence). The CDR3 is made up of 15 amino acids.

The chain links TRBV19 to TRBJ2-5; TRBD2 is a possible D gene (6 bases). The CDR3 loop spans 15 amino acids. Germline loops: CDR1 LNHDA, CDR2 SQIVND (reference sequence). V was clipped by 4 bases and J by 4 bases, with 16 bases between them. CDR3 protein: CASSKGLERRETQYF. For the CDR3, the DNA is TGTGCCAGTAGTAAGGGACTTGAGCGTCGAGAGACCCAGTACTTC.

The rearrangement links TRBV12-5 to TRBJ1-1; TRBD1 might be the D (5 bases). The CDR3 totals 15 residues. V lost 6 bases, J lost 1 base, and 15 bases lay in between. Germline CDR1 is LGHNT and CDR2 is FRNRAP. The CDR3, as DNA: TGTGCTAGTGGAGCCGAGGGGCGAGGGAACACTGAAGCTTTCTTT. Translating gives CASGAEGRGNTEAFF.

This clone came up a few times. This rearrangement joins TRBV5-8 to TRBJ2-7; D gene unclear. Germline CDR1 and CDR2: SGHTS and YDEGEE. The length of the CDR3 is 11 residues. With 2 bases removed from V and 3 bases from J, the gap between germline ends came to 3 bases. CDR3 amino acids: CASSLGYEQYF. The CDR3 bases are TGTGCCAGCAGCTTAGGCTACGAGCAGTACTTC.

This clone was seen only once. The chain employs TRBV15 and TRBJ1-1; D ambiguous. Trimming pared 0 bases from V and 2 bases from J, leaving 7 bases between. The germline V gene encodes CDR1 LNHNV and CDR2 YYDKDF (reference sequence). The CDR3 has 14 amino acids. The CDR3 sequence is CATSRERYNTEAFF. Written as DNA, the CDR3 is TGTGCCACCAGCAGAGAACGGTACAACACTGAAGCTTTCTTT. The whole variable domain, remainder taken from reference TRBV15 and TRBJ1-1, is DAMVIQNPRYQVTQFGKPVTLSCSQTLNHNVMYWYQQKSSQAPKLLFHYYDKDFNNEADTPDNFQSRRPNTSFCFLDIRSPGLGDTAMYLCATSRERYNTEAFFGQGTRLTVV.

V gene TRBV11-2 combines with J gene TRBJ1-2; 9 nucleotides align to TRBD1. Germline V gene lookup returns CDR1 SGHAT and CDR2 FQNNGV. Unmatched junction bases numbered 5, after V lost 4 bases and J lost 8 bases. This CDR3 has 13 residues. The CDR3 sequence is CASSYGQGRGYTF. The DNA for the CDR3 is TGTGCCAGCAGCTATGGACAGGGGCGAGGCTACACCTTC.

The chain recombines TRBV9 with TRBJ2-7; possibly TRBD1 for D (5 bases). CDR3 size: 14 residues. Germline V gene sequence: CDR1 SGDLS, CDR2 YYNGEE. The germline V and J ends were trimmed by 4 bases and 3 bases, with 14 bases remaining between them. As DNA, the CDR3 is TGTGCCAGCAGCATAGGGGTTGGTGGCTACGAGCAGTACTTC. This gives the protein CASSIGVGGYEQYF.

The CDR3 protein is CASGLGPRSGNTIYF. The CDR3 DNA is TGTGCTAGTGGTTTGGGGCCTCGCTCTGGAAACACCATATATTTT. J is TRBJ1-3 and V is TRBV12-5; D not certain. V lost 1 base and J lost 0, with 7 bases in between. In germline, CDR1 is LGHNT, CDR2 FRNRAP. The CDR3 is 15 amino acids.

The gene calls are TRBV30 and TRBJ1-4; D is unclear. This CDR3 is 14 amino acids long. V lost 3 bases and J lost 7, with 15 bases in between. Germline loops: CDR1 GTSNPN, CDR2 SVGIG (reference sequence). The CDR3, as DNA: TGTGCCTGGAGGAGCAGGAGGGCGGGTGAAAAACTGTTTTTT. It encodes CAWRSRRAGEKLFF.

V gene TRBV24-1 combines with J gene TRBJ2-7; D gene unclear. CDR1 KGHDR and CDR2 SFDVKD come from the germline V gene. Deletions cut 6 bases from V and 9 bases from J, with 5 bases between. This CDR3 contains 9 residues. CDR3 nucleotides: TGTGCCACCAGTCTGGCGCAGTACTTC. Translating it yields CATSLAQYF.

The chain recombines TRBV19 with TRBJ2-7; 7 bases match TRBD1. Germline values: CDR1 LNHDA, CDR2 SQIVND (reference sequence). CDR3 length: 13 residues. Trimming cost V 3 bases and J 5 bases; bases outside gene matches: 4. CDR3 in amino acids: CASSITGVHEQYF. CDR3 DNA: TGTGCCAGTAGTATTACAGGGGTTCACGAGCAGTACTTC.

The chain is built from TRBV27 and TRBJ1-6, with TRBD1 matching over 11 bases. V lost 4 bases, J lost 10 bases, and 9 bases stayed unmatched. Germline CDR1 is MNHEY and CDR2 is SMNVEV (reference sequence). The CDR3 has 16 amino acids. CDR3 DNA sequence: TGTGCCAGCAGTTCCGGTTTGGGACAGGGGGGATCACCCCTCCACTTT. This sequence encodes CASSSGLGQGGSPLHF.

The CDR3 sequence: CASSNPGQGPDEQFF. As DNA, the CDR3 is TGTGCCAGCAGTAACCCGGGACAGGGGCCCGATGAGCAGTTCTTC. V and J are TRBV9 and TRBJ2-1; 10 bases are shared with TRBD1. The CDR3 is made up of 15 amino acids. The J segment lost 8 bases and the V segment lost 5 bases, leaving 10 bases of the junction unmatched. CDR1 is SGDLS and CDR2 is YYNGEE in the germline V gene.

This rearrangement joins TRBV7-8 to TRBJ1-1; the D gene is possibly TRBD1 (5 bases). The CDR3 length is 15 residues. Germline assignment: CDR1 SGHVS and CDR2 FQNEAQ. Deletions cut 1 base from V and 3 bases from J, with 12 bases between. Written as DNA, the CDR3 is TGTGCCAGCAGCTTAGGGTGGGAGGGGTACACTGAAGCTTTCTTT. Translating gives CASSLGWEGYTEAFF.

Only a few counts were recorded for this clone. The DNA for the CDR3 is TGTGCCAGCAGCCAAGTGTCCTATACCTATGGCTACACCTTC. It yields the protein CASSQVSYTYGYTF. The J gene is TRBJ1-2, the V gene TRBV3-1 (or the pseudogene TRBV3-2); D remains ambiguous. The CDR3 covers 14 residues. The V end lost 1 base, the J end lost 4 bases, and 10 bases lay between the germline ends. Germline lookup yields CDR1 LGHDT and CDR2 YNNKEL (reference sequence).

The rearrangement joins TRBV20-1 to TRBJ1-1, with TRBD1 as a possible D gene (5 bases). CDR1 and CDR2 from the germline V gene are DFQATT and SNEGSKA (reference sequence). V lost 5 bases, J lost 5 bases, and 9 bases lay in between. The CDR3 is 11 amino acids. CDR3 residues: CSASRDTEAFF. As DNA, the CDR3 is TGCAGTGCTTCCAGGGATACTGAAGCTTTCTTT.

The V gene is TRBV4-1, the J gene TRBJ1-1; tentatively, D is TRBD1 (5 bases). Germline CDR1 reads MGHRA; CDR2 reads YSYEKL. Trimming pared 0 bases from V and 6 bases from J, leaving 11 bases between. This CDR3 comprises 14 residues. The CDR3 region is CASSQDQAGAEAFF. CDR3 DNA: TGCGCCAGCAGCCAAGATCAAGCGGGGGCTGAAGCTTTCTTT.